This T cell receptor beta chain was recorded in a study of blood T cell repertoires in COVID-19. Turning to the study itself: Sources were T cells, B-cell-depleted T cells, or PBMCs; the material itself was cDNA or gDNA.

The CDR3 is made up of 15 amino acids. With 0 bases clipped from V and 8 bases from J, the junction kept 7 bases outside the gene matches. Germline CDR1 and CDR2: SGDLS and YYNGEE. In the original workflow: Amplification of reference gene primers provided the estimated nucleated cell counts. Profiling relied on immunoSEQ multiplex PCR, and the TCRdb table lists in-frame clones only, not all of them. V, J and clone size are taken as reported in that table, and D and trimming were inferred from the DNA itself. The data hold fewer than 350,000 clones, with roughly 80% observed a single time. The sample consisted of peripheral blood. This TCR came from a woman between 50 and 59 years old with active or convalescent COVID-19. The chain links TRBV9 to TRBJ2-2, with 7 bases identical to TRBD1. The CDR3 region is CASSVGQGMQGELFF. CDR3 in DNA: TGTGCCAGCAGCGTAGGACAGGGCATGCAGGGGGAGCTGTTTTTT.